The entry below gives a single TCR beta chain sequence along with its context. Its antigen remains unidentified. The sample comes from a study of T cells after yellow fever vaccination. This CDR3 contains 16 residues. The V end was cut by 6 bases, the J end by 3 bases, with 17 bases between. From germline, CDR1 is MNHEY and CDR2 SVGEGT. By 5'RACE template switching, TCR cDNA was produced, with a universal primer site and UMIs added in the process. TCRdb re-analysed the 5' RACE reads in MiXCR, keeping a single row per CDR3 protein. Of about 130,000 distinct CDR3 sequences listed, about 8.2% were seen once; the top ten hold less than 40%. Study-wide points: Any FACS-sorted repertoire could hold abundant clonotypes that contaminate it from the bulk population.

The source is a man aged 18 to 30 who received the YFV17D yellow fever vaccine. J is TRBJ2-2 and V is TRBV6-2 or TRBV6-3; D is ambiguous. The sequencing here drew on CD8+ T cells sorted from PBMCs, taken on the day of the yellow fever booster vaccination. CDR3 DNA sequence: TGTGCCAGCAGCCCTTTTCTAGTGACATACACCGGGGAGCTGTTTTTT. Its protein product is CASSPFLVTYTGELFF.